The 13 T cell receptor beta chains below were found in one sample sequenced in a study of neurological immune-mediated disorders. MiXCR, run by TCRdb on the 5' RACE reads, gives a single entry per CDR3 protein. The profile shows tens of thousands of distinct CDR3 sequences, 10% of them singletons. The specimen was PBMCs. The receptors here all came from a middle-aged man in good health.

This clonotype was seen a few times. This CDR3 reads CASSFMDGYTF. DNA of the CDR3: TGTGCCAGCAGCTTTATGGATGGCTACACCTTC. This chain uses TRBV9 with TRBJ1-2, with no clear D. Germline V gene lookup returns CDR1 SGDLS and CDR2 YYNGEE. The CDR3 spans 11 residues. V was clipped by 4 bases and J by 6 bases, with 7 bases between them. Looking up the rest from reference TRBV9 and TRBJ1-2 gives the full variable domain: DSGVTQTPKHLITATGQRVTLRCSPRSGDLSVYWYQQSLDQGLQFLIQYYNGEERAKGNILERFSAQQFPDLHSELNLSSLELGDSALYFCASSFMDGYTFGSGTRLTVV.

The chain joins TRBV5-1 to TRBJ1-1; D is unclear. The V and J ends lost 0 bases and 1 base respectively, with 7 bases between them. This CDR3 has 14 residues. Looked up from germline, CDR1 is SGHRS and CDR2 is YFSETQ. The CDR3 protein is CASSLVPGNTEAFF. CDR3 in DNA: TGCGCCAGCAGCTTGGTACCCGGGAACACTGAAGCTTTCTTT.

A word on this clonotype: A clone one base away is much larger, so this may be a read error. The chain carries TRBV2 and TRBJ1-2, with D perhaps TRBD1 (6 bases). The CDR3 is 12 amino acids. Germline V gene sequence: CDR1 SNHLY, CDR2 FYNNEI. The CDR3 DNA is TGTGTCAGCAGGACAGATCTAGGAGGCTACACCTTC. This encodes CVSRTDLGGYTF.

There are many counts of this clonotype. This chain connects TRBV5-1 to TRBJ2-4; D gene unclear. The CDR3 has 14 amino acids. V was clipped by 2 bases and J by 8 bases, with 14 bases between them. Germline-derived CDR1 and CDR2 are SGHRS and YFSETQ. CDR3 protein: CASSLGMGEHIQYF. CDR3 in DNA: TGCGCCAGCAGCTTAGGGATGGGTGAGCACATTCAGTACTTC. Full variable domain (missing parts from reference TRBV5-1 and TRBJ2-4): KAGVTQTPRYLIKTRGQQVTLSCSPISGHRSVSWYQQTPGQGLQFLFEYFSETQRNKGNFPGRFSGRQFSNSRSEMNVSTLELGDSALYLCASSLGMGEHIQYFGAGTRLSVL.

This clonotype was seen repeatedly, ten times or more. The rearrangement links TRBV3-1 to TRBJ2-7; TRBD2 is a possible D gene (5 bases). Trimming removed 1 base at V and 6 bases at J, with 13 bases between. The CDR3 extends over 14 amino acids. In germline, CDR1 is LGHDT, CDR2 YNNKEL (reference sequence). The CDR3 DNA reads as TGTGCCAGCAGCCAAGTTCGTGCTAGCTCCGAGCAGTACTTC. Translated: CASSQVRASSEQYF.

Ten or more counts support this clonotype. The chain is built from TRBV20-1 and TRBJ2-4, with 10 bases identical to TRBD1. V shed 6 bases, J shed 3 bases, and the junction held 17 bases outside the gene matches. Germline values: CDR1 DFQATT, CDR2 SNEGSKA (reference sequence). This CDR3 is built from 18 residues. The CDR3 loop is CSAPTGTGEGRVKNIQYF. In nucleotides, the CDR3 is TGCAGTGCCCCGACCGGGACAGGGGAGGGGAGAGTCAAAAACATTCAGTACTTC.

This clonotype has only one observation. This chain joins TRBV6-4 and TRBJ1-1; TRBD1 aligns across 9 bases. Germline-derived CDR1 and CDR2 are MRHNA and SNTAGT. The V gene end was trimmed by 8 bases and the J gene end by 7 bases; junction bases not matched to a gene: 23. The CDR3 has 18 amino acids. CDR3: CASPRKVRDRDLPFEAFF. For the CDR3, the DNA is TGTGCCAGCCCCAGGAAGGTTCGGGACAGGGATCTTCCTTTTGAAGCTTTCTTT.

This clonotype came up many times. The chain recombines TRBV28 with TRBJ2-3, with D possibly matching TRBD2 (6 bases). Per the germline V gene, CDR1 is MDHEN and CDR2 is SYDVKM. V gave up 7 bases and J gave up 4 bases, with 21 bases separating them. The CDR3 has 16 residues. Here the CDR3 reads CASNDLIWRRADTQYF. The DNA for the CDR3 is TGTGCCAGCAACGACCTGATTTGGAGGAGGGCAGATACGCAGTATTTT. Supplemented by reference TRBV28 and TRBJ2-3, the full variable domain reads DVKVTQSSRYLVKRTGEKVFLECVQDMDHENMFWYRQDPGLGLRLIYFSYDVKMKEKGDIPEGYSVSREKKERFSLILESASTNQTSMYLCASNDLIWRRADTQYFGPGTRLTVL.

This clonotype was seen a few times. This chain links TRBV18 with TRBJ1-3; D is possibly TRBD1 (5 bases). V was shortened by 4 bases and J by 0 bases, with 13 bases between the two germline ends. There are 16 residues in the CDR3. Germline V gives CDR1 KGHSH, CDR2 LQKENI. CDR3 coding DNA: TGTGCCAGCTCACAGCCGGGACGGATCTCTGGAAACACCATATATTTT. The encoded protein is CASSQPGRISGNTIYF.

This clonotype was observed many times. V usage is TRBV7-2 and J usage is TRBJ2-3; D unresolved. This CDR3 comprises 20 residues. The ends were cut back, 3 bases at V and 0 bases at J, with 25 bases in the middle. In germline, CDR1 is SGHTA, CDR2 FQGNSA. In DNA, the CDR3 is TGTGCCAGCAGCTTCCGGACGGCATCCTCTTTTTTTCGTAGCACAGATACGCAGTATTTT. This translates into CASSFRTASSFFRSTDTQYF.

V usage is TRBV29-1 and J usage is TRBJ2-1; D possibly corresponds to TRBD1 (6 bases). The CDR3 consists of 14 residues. The ends were cut back, 5 bases at V and 0 bases at J, with 11 bases in the middle. The germline CDR1 and CDR2 sequences are SQVTM and ANQGSEA. The CDR3 sequence: CSVQGGSSYNEQFF. DNA for the CDR3: TGCAGCGTTCAAGGGGGTAGCTCCTACAATGAGCAGTTCTTC.

The table lists this clonotype with many counts. The J gene is TRBJ2-3, the V gene TRBV5-1; 8 positions agree with TRBD1. Germline V gives CDR1 SGHRS, CDR2 YFSETQ. The CDR3 is 17 residues long. Trimming took 5 bases from V and 5 from J; bases not matched to a gene: 16. CDR3 protein: CASRPANSGGGKDTQYF. The CDR3 DNA reads as TGCGCCAGCAGGCCTGCTAACTCAGGGGGCGGGAAAGATACGCAGTATTTT.

This clonotype was recorded many times. The V gene is TRBV7-2, the J gene TRBJ2-5; the D gene could be TRBD1 or TRBD2 (5 bases each). V lost 5 bases, J lost 3 bases, and 10 bases lay in between. CDR1 SGHTA and CDR2 FQGNSA come from the germline V gene. This CDR3 comprises 13 residues. This chain's CDR3 is CASSPGTEETQYF. CDR3 bases: TGTGCCAGCAGCCCCGGGACCGAAGAGACCCAGTACTTC.